These 25 T cell receptor beta chains originate from one sample sequenced in a study of blood T cell repertoires in COVID-19. Sequencing used immunoSEQ multiplex PCR; TCRdb keeps in-frame clones, though not all of them. The sample has roughly 67,000 clones; 86% are singletons. Sequencing was performed on peripheral blood. These receptors were taken from a man over 45 with acute or convalescent COVID-19.

This chain links TRBV2 with TRBJ1-1; no reliable D call. The CDR3 spans 13 residues. V was trimmed by 6 bases and J by 2 bases, leaving 10 bases between them. Germline V gene sequence: CDR1 SNHLY, CDR2 FYNNEI. This CDR3 is CASSSGDNTEAFF. CDR3 sequence (DNA): TGTGCCAGCAGCAGTGGAGATAACACTGAAGCTTTCTTT. Full variable domain (remainder filled in from reference TRBV2 and TRBJ1-1): EPEVTQTPSHQVTQMGQEVILRCVPISNHLYFYWYRQILGQKVEFLVSFYNNEISEKSEIFDDQFSVERPDGSNFTLKIRSTKLEDSAMYFCASSSGDNTEAFFGQGTRLTVV.

The chain couples TRBV30 to TRBJ2-3; D is uncertain. Trimming stripped 0 bases from V and 5 bases from J, with 9 bases between. This CDR3 is 13 amino acids long. CDR1 and CDR2 from the germline V gene are GTSNPN and SVGIG (reference sequence). DNA of the CDR3: TGTGCCTGGAGTGTAACAACGCAAGATACGCAGTATTTT. It specifies CAWSVTTQDTQYF.

The V and J genes are TRBV2 and TRBJ2-3; 9 bases line up with TRBD2. Unmatched junction bases numbered 3, after V lost 5 bases and J lost 0 bases. Germline CDR1 SNHLY, CDR2 FYNNEI. The CDR3 spans 15 residues. CDR3 amino acids: CASSPGTSSTDTQYF. The DNA for the CDR3 is TGTGCCAGCAGTCCCGGGACTAGCAGCACAGATACGCAGTATTTT.

The chain recombines TRBV11-2 with TRBJ2-7; 12 nucleotides match TRBD2. Germline CDR1 and CDR2: SGHAT and FQNNGV. V shed 4 bases and J 7 bases; nucleotides not matched to a gene: 5. The CDR3 totals 14 residues. As DNA, the CDR3 is TGTGCCAGCAGCTCCTCGGGACTAGCGGGTGAGCAGTACTTC. It codes for CASSSSGLAGEQYF. The entire variable domain, with the rest obtained from reference TRBV11-2 and TRBJ2-7, is as follows: EAGVAQSPRYKIIEKRQSVAFWCNPISGHATLYWYQQILGQGPKLLIQFQNNGVVDDSQLPKDRFSAERLKGVDSTLKIQPAKLEDSAVYLCASSSSGLAGEQYFGPGTRLTVT.

This chain connects TRBV9 to TRBJ2-7; 8 bases align to TRBD1. V lost 4 bases to trimming and J lost 4 bases; unmatched junction nucleotides: 7. CDR1 is SGDLS and CDR2 is YYNGEE in the germline V gene. This CDR3 contains 14 residues. CDR3 bases: TGTGCCAGCAGCATCGGGACAGGCGCATACGAGCAGTACTTC. Its protein is CASSIGTGAYEQYF.

The chain has TRBV5-6 and TRBJ2-6, with D maybe TRBD1 (5 bases). This CDR3 contains 16 residues. Germline V lookup: CDR1 SGHDT, CDR2 YYEEEE. Between the trimmed V and J ends, which lost 4 bases and 1 base, there was a span of 12 bases. The CDR3 DNA is TGTGCCAGCAGCCGAAGGAGACAGTCTGGGGCCAACGTCCTGACTTTC. It specifies CASSRRRQSGANVLTF.

This chain joins TRBV30 and TRBJ1-5, with unresolved D. The CDR3 runs to 13 residues. The germline gives CDR1 GTSNPN, CDR2 SVGIG (reference sequence). Trimming cost V 0 bases and J 3 bases, with 6 bases left between them. The CDR3 protein is CAWSVADNQPQHF. As DNA, the CDR3 is TGTGCCTGGAGTGTGGCAGACAATCAGCCCCAGCATTTT.

The chain combines TRBV5-5 with TRBJ1-1; tentatively, D is TRBD1 (6 bases). The CDR3 totals 18 residues. The ends were cut back, 4 bases at V and 4 bases at J, with 26 bases in the middle. Germline CDR1 is SGHKS and CDR2 is YYEKEE (reference sequence). CDR3 nucleotides: TGTGCCAGCAGCCTACGAGGGGGGGGGCTTGCGTCGGGCACTGAAGCTTTCTTT. Protein sequence: CASSLRGGGLASGTEAFF.

This clone is classed as medium-sized. The chain has TRBV5-4 and TRBJ2-1, with TRBD2 matching 7 bases. The CDR3 has 11 amino acids. Germline V gene sequence: CDR1 SGHNT, CDR2 YYREEE (reference sequence). V shed 2 bases, J shed 10 bases, and the junction held 0 bases outside the gene matches. In nucleotides, the CDR3 is TGTGCCAGCAGCTTACTAGCGGAGCAGTTCTTC. Translating gives CASSLLAEQFF.

The chain employs TRBV30 and TRBJ2-7, with 10 positions matching TRBD2. The CDR3 is made up of 15 amino acids. The germline V gene has CDR1 GTSNPN and CDR2 SVGIG (reference sequence). After removal of 1 base from V and 6 bases from J, the junction contained 9 bases not matched to a gene. The CDR3: CAWSGGAGGDREQYF. The CDR3 DNA is TGTGCCTGGAGTGGGGGAGCGGGGGGGGACCGCGAGCAGTACTTC. Full variable domain (outside the CDR3, taken from reference TRBV30 and TRBJ2-7): SQTIHQWPATLVQPVGSPLSLECTVEGTSNPNLYWYRQAAGRGLQLLFYSVGIGQISSEVPQNLSASRPQDRQFILSSKKLLLSDSGFYLCAWSGGAGGDREQYFGPGTRLTVT.

This sequence joins TRBV3-1 (or the pseudogene TRBV3-2) and TRBJ1-1; D perhaps matches TRBD1 (5 bases). V was clipped by 5 bases and J by 3 bases, with 13 bases between them. The CDR3 length is 14 residues. Germline V lookup: CDR1 LGHDT, CDR2 YNNKEL (reference sequence). The CDR3 loop is CASSSPGVDTEAFF. CDR3 nucleotide sequence: TGTGCCAGCAGCTCGCCGGGGGTGGACACTGAAGCTTTCTTT.

Here the CDR3 reads CASSQPQAGRGGAQYF. The CDR3, as DNA: TGTGCCAGCAGCCAACCCCAGGCGGGACGGGGTGGGGCCCAGTACTTC. The V and J genes are TRBV3-1 (or the pseudogene TRBV3-2) and TRBJ2-5; possible D gene TRBD2, 6 bases. Germline V gene sequence: CDR1 LGHDT, CDR2 YNNKEL (reference sequence). V dropped 2 bases and J dropped 9 bases, with 22 bases sitting between them. The CDR3 loop spans 16 amino acids.

J is TRBJ1-5 and V is TRBV30, with D perhaps TRBD1 (6 bases). V shed 2 bases and J shed 0 bases, with 17 bases lying between them. CDR1 and CDR2 from the germline V gene are GTSNPN and SVGIG (reference sequence). The CDR3 is 17 residues long. The CDR3 loop reads CAWSPGTTYYSNQPQHF. In DNA, the CDR3 is TGTGCCTGGAGTCCCGGGACAACCTACTATAGCAATCAGCCCCAGCATTTT.

The J gene is TRBJ1-5, the V gene TRBV5-1, with 9 bases identical to TRBD1. With 3 bases clipped from V and 7 bases from J, the junction kept 11 bases outside the gene matches. From germline, CDR1 is SGHRS and CDR2 YFSETQ. The CDR3 spans 16 residues. CDR3 residues: CASSSADRGVWQPQHF. CDR3 coding DNA: TGCGCCAGCAGCTCAGCGGACAGGGGAGTGTGGCAGCCCCAGCATTTT.

The chain links TRBV27 to TRBJ2-7; perhaps TRBD1 as D (6 bases). The germline CDR1 and CDR2 sequences are MNHEY and SMNVEV (reference sequence). V lost 1 base, J lost 3 bases, and 10 bases lay in between. The CDR3 contains 14 residues. For the CDR3, the DNA is TGTGCCAGCAGTTTATACGGGACAAACTACGAGCAGTACTTC. It specifies CASSLYGTNYEQYF.

The chain combines TRBV9 with TRBJ2-1, with TRBD2 matching 7 bases. This CDR3 comprises 14 residues. The J segment lost 7 bases and the V segment lost 2 bases, leaving 6 bases of the junction unmatched. The germline CDR1 and CDR2 sequences are SGDLS and YYNGEE. The CDR3 DNA follows: TGTGCCAGCAGCGTCCCGGGACTATCTAATGAGCAGTTCTTC. It translates to CASSVPGLSNEQFF.

The V and J genes are TRBV29-1 and TRBJ1-2; 8 bases align to TRBD1. The trim removed 4 bases at V and 7 bases at J, leaving 11 bases unmatched. This CDR3 spans 14 amino acids. CDR1 SQVTM and CDR2 ANQGSEA come from the germline V gene. CDR3 sequence: CSVGKGPGGTGYTF. CDR3 in DNA: TGCAGCGTTGGGAAGGGGCCAGGGGGCACTGGCTACACCTTC.

This clone was found once. V gene TRBV28 combines with J gene TRBJ1-5; D is perhaps TRBD1 (6 bases). CDR3 length equals 13 residues. V shed 10 bases and J shed 6 bases, with 16 bases lying between them. The germline V gene encodes CDR1 MDHEN and CDR2 SYDVKM. The DNA for the CDR3 is TGTGCCACCGTCCGGGACAATAGTCAGCCCCAGCATTTT. This translates into CATVRDNSQPQHF.

This rearrangement joins TRBV11-3 to TRBJ2-1, with 9 bases identical to TRBD1. Germline V CDR1 and CDR2: SGHNT, YENEEA. V shed 2 bases and J 3 bases; nucleotides not matched to a gene: 5. The CDR3 sequence is 16 residues long. CDR3 region: CASSLIGTGIYNEQFF. Here the CDR3 DNA reads TGTGCCAGCAGCTTAATAGGGACAGGGATCTACAATGAGCAGTTCTTC.

For the CDR3, the DNA is TGTGCCAGCAGCCCGTATAGAGATATGAACACTGAAGCTTTCTTT. Encoded protein: CASSPYRDMNTEAFF. The rearrangement uses TRBV13 and TRBJ1-1; D unresolved. Germline V gene data show CDR1 as PRHDT and CDR2 as FYEKMQ (reference sequence). CDR3 size: 15 residues. The V and J ends lost 5 bases and 0 bases respectively, with 13 bases between them.

The V call is TRBV24-1, the J call TRBJ2-7, with D perhaps TRBD1 (6 bases). Trimming removed 7 bases at V and 3 bases at J, with 15 bases between. Germline V CDR1 and CDR2: KGHDR, SFDVKD. There are 14 residues in the CDR3. The CDR3 DNA reads as TGTGCCACCAGGACAGGACATGGTGACTACGAGCAGTACTTC. Residues: CATRTGHGDYEQYF.

This clone was counted a single time. This sequence joins TRBV7-9 and TRBJ1-1, with D possibly TRBD1 on 6 matching bases. Germline V gene data show CDR1 as SEHNR and CDR2 as FQNEAQ (reference sequence). V was shortened by 5 bases and J by 2 bases, with 12 bases between the two germline ends. The CDR3 is made up of 14 amino acids. The DNA for the CDR3 is TGTGCCAGCAGCCGAACAGGGACAAACACTGAAGCTTTCTTT. It specifies CASSRTGTNTEAFF. Full variable domain (rest looked up from reference TRBV7-9 and TRBJ1-1): DTGVSQNPRHKITKRGQNVTFRCDPISEHNRLYWYRQTLGQGPEFLTYFQNEAQLEKSRLLSDRFSAERPKGSFSTLEIQRTEQGDSAMYLCASSRTGTNTEAFFGQGTRLTVV.

The J gene is TRBJ1-5, the V gene TRBV7-3; TRBD1 is a possible D gene (5 bases). Between the trimmed V and J ends, which lost 3 bases and 3 bases, there was a span of 15 bases. The CDR3 length is 16 residues. Germline CDR1 and CDR2: SGHTA and FQGTGA. The CDR3 spells CASSLIPGVDNQPQHF. The CDR3 nucleotides read TGTGCCAGCAGCTTGATCCCGGGGGTTGACAATCAGCCCCAGCATTTT.

The table lists this clone with a few counts. V gene TRBV6-6 combines with J gene TRBJ1-1; maybe TRBD1 (5 bases). Trimming removed 2 bases from V and 1 base from J, with 8 bases in between. From germline, CDR1 is MNHNY and CDR2 SVGAGI (reference sequence). This CDR3 region has 14 residues. The CDR3 loop is CASSYQGSNTEAFF. The CDR3 DNA follows: TGTGCCAGCAGTTACCAGGGATCGAACACTGAAGCTTTCTTT.

The chain is built from TRBV27 and TRBJ2-2, with a tentative D call TRBD1 (5 bases). Germline lookup yields CDR1 MNHEY and CDR2 SMNVEV (reference sequence). This CDR3 has 17 residues. V was pared by 1 base and J by 7 bases, with 19 bases between. The CDR3 DNA sequence: TGTGCCAGCAGTTTATGGACCAATACAGAAACAGGCGGGGAGCTGTTTTTT. It is translated as CASSLWTNTETGGELFF.